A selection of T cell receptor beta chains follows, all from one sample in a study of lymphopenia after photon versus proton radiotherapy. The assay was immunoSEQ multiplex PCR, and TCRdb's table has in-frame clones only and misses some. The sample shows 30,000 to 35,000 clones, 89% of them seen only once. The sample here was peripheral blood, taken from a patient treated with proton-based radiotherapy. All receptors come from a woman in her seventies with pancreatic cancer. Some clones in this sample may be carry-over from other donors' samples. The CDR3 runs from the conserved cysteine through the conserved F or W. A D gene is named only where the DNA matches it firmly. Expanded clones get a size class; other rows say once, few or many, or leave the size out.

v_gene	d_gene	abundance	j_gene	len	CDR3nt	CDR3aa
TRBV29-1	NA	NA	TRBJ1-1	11	TGCAGCGTTGGGAGTTCGACTGAAGCTTTCTTT	CSVGSSTEAFF
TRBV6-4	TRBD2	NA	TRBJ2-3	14	TGTGCCAGTGCGAGGACTAGCATTTCAGATACGCAGTATTTT	CASARTSISDTQYF
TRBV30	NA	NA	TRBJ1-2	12	TGTGCCTGGAGTGTACAAGGGGACGGCTACACCTTC	CAWSVQGDGYTF
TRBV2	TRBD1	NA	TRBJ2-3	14	TGTGCCACCGGGACAGGGTCGGCCACAGATACGCAGTATTTT	CATGTGSATDTQYF
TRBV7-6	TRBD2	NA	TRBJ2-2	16	TGTGCCAGCAGGGGGCTAGCGGGAGGCTCGACCGGGGAGCTGTTTTTT	CASRGLAGGSTGELFF
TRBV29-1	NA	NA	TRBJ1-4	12	TGCAGCGTTGCCGGGGTTACTGAAAAACTGTTTTTT	CSVAGVTEKLFF
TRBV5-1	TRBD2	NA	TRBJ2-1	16	TGCGCCAGCAGCGTCTCCGGGACTAGCGGGACCAATGAGCAGTTCTTC	CASSVSGTSGTNEQFF
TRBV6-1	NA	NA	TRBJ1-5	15	TGTGCCAGCAGTGAAGGGTGGGGGGATCATCAGCCCCAGCATTTT	CASSEGWGDHQPQHF
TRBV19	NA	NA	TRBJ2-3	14	TGTGCCAGTAGTCCGGGGATGACCACAGATACGCAGTATTTT	CASSPGMTTDTQYF
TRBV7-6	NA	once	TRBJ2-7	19	TGTGCCAGCAGCACTGACAGTCCCCTGTACGCACAGCCTTCCTACGAGCAGTACTTC	CASSTDSPLYAQPSYEQYF
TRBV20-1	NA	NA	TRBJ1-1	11	TGCAGTGCTAGATTGGGGGCTGAAGCTTTCTTT	CSARLGAEAFF
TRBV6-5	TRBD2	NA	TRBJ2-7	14	TGTGCCAGCAGAATAGCGGGAGCCCCCTACGAGCAGTACTTC	CASRIAGAPYEQYF
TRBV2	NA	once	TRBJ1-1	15	TGTGCCAGCAGTGAACCTCAGGGCATGAACACTGAAGCTTTCTTT	CASSEPQGMNTEAFF
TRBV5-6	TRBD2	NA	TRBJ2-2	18	TGTGCCAGCAGCTCTTTAAAGACTAGCGGGGCGAACACCGGGGAGCTGTTTTTT	CASSSLKTSGANTGELFF
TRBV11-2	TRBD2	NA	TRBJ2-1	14	TGTGCCAGCAGCTTAGGGGAGGGATCCAATGAGCAGTTCTTC	CASSLGEGSNEQFF
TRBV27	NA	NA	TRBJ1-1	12	TGTGCCAGCAGTACCGGACCGCCCGTAGCTTTCTTT	CASSTGPPVAFF
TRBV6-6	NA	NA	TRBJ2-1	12	TGTGCCAGCAGCTCGCGGAGCGGTGAGCAGTTCTTC	CASSSRSGEQFF
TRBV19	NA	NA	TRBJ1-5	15	TGTGCCAGTACATCAACCGGAGGGATCTATCAGCCCCAGCATTTT	CASTSTGGIYQPQHF
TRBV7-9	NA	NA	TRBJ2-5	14	TGTGCCAGCAGCTTAGCGGGAGACGCAGAGACCCAGTACTTC	CASSLAGDAETQYF
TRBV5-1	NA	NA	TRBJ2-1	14	TGCGCCAGCACCCGGGACGTAGGTCACAATGAGCAGTTCTTC	CASTRDVGHNEQFF
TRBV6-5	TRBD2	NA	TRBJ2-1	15	TGTGCCAGCAGGCCCGGGACTAGCGGGAGTTATGAGCAGTTCTTC	CASRPGTSGSYEQFF
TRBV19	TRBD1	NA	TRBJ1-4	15	TGTGCCAGTACCCTAAAGGGGGCGCCTAATGAAAAACTGTTTTTT	CASTLKGAPNEKLFF
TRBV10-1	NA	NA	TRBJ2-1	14	TGCGCCAGCAGTGAGTCGGGGTCCTACAATGAGCAGTTCTTC	CASSESGSYNEQFF
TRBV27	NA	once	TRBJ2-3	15	TGTGCCAGCAGCCCCGGGACACTTTTCACAGATACGCAGTATTTT	CASSPGTLFTDTQYF
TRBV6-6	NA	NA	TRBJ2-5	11	TGTGCCAGCAGGTCAAGGGAGACCCAGTACTTC	CASRSRETQYF
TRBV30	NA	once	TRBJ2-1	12	TGTGCCTGGAGCCATCCCTACAATGAGCAGTTCTTC	CAWSHPYNEQFF
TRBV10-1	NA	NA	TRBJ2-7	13	TGCGCCAGCAGTGTTGACCCAAGTAGCGAGCAGTACTTC	CASSVDPSSEQYF
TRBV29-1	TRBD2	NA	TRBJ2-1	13	TGCAGCGTGGGCGGGAGCTCCTACAATGAGCAGTTCTTC	CSVGGSSYNEQFF
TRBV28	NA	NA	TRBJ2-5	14	TGTGCCAGCAGAGGGCGGCCCGTGGTAGAGACCCAGTACTTC	CASRGRPVVETQYF
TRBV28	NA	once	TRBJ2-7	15	TGTGCCTCCCGAAGTACGACGGGGGAGTCCTACGAGCAGTACTTC	CASRSTTGESYEQYF
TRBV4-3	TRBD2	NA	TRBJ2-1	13	TGCGCCAGCAGCCAAGTGGGGGGGGACGAGCAGTTCTTC	CASSQVGGDEQFF
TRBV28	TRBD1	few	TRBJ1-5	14	TGTGCCAGCAGTTGGGACAGGAGAGGCCAGCCCCAGCATTTT	CASSWDRRGQPQHF
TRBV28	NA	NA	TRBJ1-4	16	TGTGCCAGCAGTCCCACAGGGCACACGAGGCATGAAAAACTGTTTTTT	CASSPTGHTRHEKLFF
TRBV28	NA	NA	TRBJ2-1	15	TGTGCCAGCAGTCGCCCGGGGACAACCCTCAATGGGCAGTTCTTC	CASSRPGTTLNGQFF
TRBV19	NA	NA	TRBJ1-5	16	TGTGCCAGTAGTATAGTCGGGGGTAGGAACAATCAGCCCCAGCATTTT	CASSIVGGRNNQPQHF
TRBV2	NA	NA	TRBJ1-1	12	TGTGCCAGCAGTGAACAGGCAGGCGAAGCTTTCTTT	CASSEQAGEAFF
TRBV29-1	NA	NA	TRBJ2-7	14	TGCAGCGTTGATACTAGACAGGACCCCTACGAGCAGTACTTC	CSVDTRQDPYEQYF
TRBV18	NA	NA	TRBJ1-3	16	TGTGCCAGCTCATCAGACAGAGCCAGCTCTGGAAACACCATATATTTT	CASSSDRASSGNTIYF
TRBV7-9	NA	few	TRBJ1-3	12	TGTGCCAGCAGCTTAAGTCTCAACACCATATATTTT	CASSLSLNTIYF
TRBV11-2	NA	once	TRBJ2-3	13	TGTGCCAGCAGCTTCGTGGCGACAGATACGCAGTATTTT	CASSFVATDTQYF
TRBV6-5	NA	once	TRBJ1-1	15	TGTGCCAGCAGTTACTCGCAGGTGGTGAACACTGAAGCTTTCTTT	CASSYSQVVNTEAFF
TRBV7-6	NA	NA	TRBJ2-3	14	TGTGCCAGCAGCTCCCCGGGACGCACAGATACGCAGTATTTT	CASSSPGRTDTQYF
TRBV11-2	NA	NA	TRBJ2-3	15	TGTGCCAGCAGCCAGAGCGGAGCCTCCTTCGGTACGCAGTATTTT	CASSQSGASFGTQYF
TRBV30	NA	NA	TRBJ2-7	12	TGTGCCTGGATGGGCTCATCCTACGAGCAGTACTTC	CAWMGSSYEQYF
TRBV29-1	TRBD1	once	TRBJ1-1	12	TGCAGCGTTGACCCAGGGGGGACTGAAGCTTTCTTT	CSVDPGGTEAFF
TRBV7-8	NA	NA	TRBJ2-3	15	TGTGCCAGCAGCTTTGGCGGTTTGGGGGGAGATACGCAGTATTTT	CASSFGGLGGDTQYF
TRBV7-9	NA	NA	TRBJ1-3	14	TGTGCCAGCAGCACCGGGACGGCTGGAAACACCATATATTTT	CASSTGTAGNTIYF
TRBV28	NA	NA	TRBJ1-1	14	TGTGCCAGCAGTCCCGAGACAGAGAACACTGAAGCTTTCTTT	CASSPETENTEAFF